This is a list of T cell receptor beta chains from one sample in a study of blood T cell repertoires in COVID-19. This table comes from immunoSEQ multiplex PCR, and its TCRdb copy is limited to in-frame clones, with some not included. The table has hundreds of thousands of clones, approximately 86% seen once. The sequencing input was peripheral blood. The receptors come from a woman younger than 45 who had recovered from COVID-19. The CDR3 runs from the conserved cysteine through the conserved F or W. Each record gives: J gene, CDR3 length, D gene, clone size, V gene, CDR3 protein, CDR3 DNA. D genes are given only for firm matches. Not all rows give a size; the values are once, few, many and, for expanded clones, a class.

TRBJ1-3	13	NA	NA	TRBV4-3	CASSQGGGNTIYF	TGCGCCAGCAGCCAAGGCGGTGGAAACACCATATATTTT
TRBJ2-7	12	NA	NA	TRBV27	CASRSGTYEQYF	TGTGCCAGCAGGTCAGGAACCTACGAGCAGTACTTC
TRBJ2-5	14	TRBD1	NA	TRBV5-6	CASSSDRKQETQYF	TGTGCCAGCAGCTCGGACAGGAAACAAGAGACCCAGTACTTC
TRBJ2-3	16	NA	NA	TRBV7-2	CASSFRGNFGTDTQYF	TGTGCCAGCAGCTTTCGCGGGAATTTTGGAACAGATACGCAGTATTTT
TRBJ2-7	13	NA	NA	TRBV27	CASQKTDTYEQYF	TGTGCCAGCCAAAAAACGGACACCTACGAGCAGTACTTC
TRBJ1-1	19	NA	NA	TRBV11-2	CASSLGLILGGGRDTEAFF	TGTGCCAGCAGCTTAGGGCTTATCCTAGGGGGGGGAAGGGACACTGAAGCTTTCTTT
TRBJ2-1	16	TRBD2	once	TRBV6-6	CASSYFTSGGPNEQFF	TGTGCCAGCAGTTACTTCACTAGCGGGGGACCCAATGAGCAGTTCTTC
TRBJ2-7	12	NA	NA	TRBV28	CASSFTRSEQYF	TGTGCCAGCAGTTTTACTCGGTCGGAGCAGTACTTC
TRBJ1-1	12	NA	NA	TRBV12-3/TRBV12-4	CASRSSRTEAFF	TGTGCCAGCAGGTCCTCGAGGACTGAAGCTTTCTTT
TRBJ2-5	16	TRBD2	NA	TRBV3-1/TRBV3-2	CASSRKTSGGAETQYF	TGTGCCAGCAGCCGAAAAACTAGCGGGGGGGCAGAGACCCAGTACTTC
TRBJ2-1	19	TRBD2	NA	TRBV7-8	CASSLARGLAGISYNEQFF	TGTGCCAGCAGCTTAGCTCGGGGACTAGCGGGGATCTCCTACAATGAGCAGTTCTTC
TRBJ1-2	13	TRBD1	NA	TRBV30	CAWMPDRGWGYTF	TGTGCCTGGATGCCCGACAGGGGATGGGGCTACACCTTC
TRBJ2-3	13	NA	NA	TRBV5-4	CASSLPGTDTQYF	TGTGCCAGCAGCTTGCCAGGGACAGATACGCAGTATTTT
TRBJ1-6	17	NA	NA	TRBV5-1	CASSYYEEGSYNSPLHF	TGCGCCAGCAGCTACTACGAGGAGGGAAGTTATAATTCACCCCTCCACTTT
TRBJ2-1	15	TRBD2	NA	TRBV7-3	CASSLLAGGWNEQFF	TGTGCCAGCAGCTTACTCGCGGGAGGGTGGAATGAGCAGTTCTTC
TRBJ1-4	15	NA	NA	TRBV7-3	CASSLTRATNEKLFF	TGTGCCAGCAGCTTAACGCGCGCAACTAATGAAAAACTGTTTTTT
TRBJ2-7	12	NA	NA	TRBV30	CAWSAGIYEQYF	TGTGCCTGGAGTGCAGGTATATACGAGCAGTACTTC
TRBJ2-7	15	TRBD2	NA	TRBV6-5	CASRTHSGGNYEQYF	TGTGCCAGCAGGACTCATAGCGGGGGGAATTACGAGCAGTACTTC
TRBJ2-1	16	TRBD2	NA	TRBV6-6	CASSYSRGGSNNEQFF	TGTGCCAGCAGTTACTCGCGGGGGGGAAGCAACAATGAGCAGTTCTTC
TRBJ2-7	14	TRBD2	NA	TRBV2	CASTISGSPYEQYF	TGTGCCAGCACGATAAGCGGGAGCCCCTACGAGCAGTACTTC
TRBJ2-2	15	NA	NA	TRBV5-1	CASSLATGNTGELFF	TGCGCCAGCAGCTTGGCTACTGGGAACACCGGGGAGCTGTTTTTT
TRBJ2-3	15	NA	once	TRBV11-2	CASSLGPRYTDTQYF	TGTGCCAGCAGCTTAGGGCCCAGGTACACAGATACGCAGTATTTT
TRBJ2-3	12	TRBD1	few	TRBV12-3/TRBV12-4	CASTTGVDTQYF	TGTGCCAGCACCACAGGGGTAGATACGCAGTATTTT
TRBJ2-5	13	TRBD1	NA	TRBV5-6	CASSLAGGETQYF	TGTGCCAGCAGCTTGGCAGGGGGAGAGACCCAGTACTTC
TRBJ1-1	14	NA	NA	TRBV7-3	CASSSDGGNTEAFF	TGTGCCAGCAGCTCGGACGGGGGGAACACTGAAGCTTTCTTT
TRBJ2-3	20	TRBD1	NA	TRBV24-1	CATSDSLIDQGASSTDTQYF	TGTGCCACCAGTGATTCGCTCATCGATCAGGGGGCTTCTAGCACAGATACGCAGTATTTT
TRBJ2-7	15	TRBD1	NA	TRBV6-5	CASSPGGALPGEQYF	TGTGCCAGCAGTCCAGGGGGTGCCCTACCTGGGGAGCAGTACTTC
TRBJ2-4	15	NA	NA	TRBV7-2	CASSPDIPRKNIQYF	TGTGCCAGCAGCCCCGACATCCCCCGAAAAAACATTCAGTACTTC
TRBJ1-4	14	TRBD1	once	TRBV27	CASSWGQGAEKLFF	TGTGCCAGCAGTTGGGGACAGGGGGCAGAAAAACTGTTTTTT
TRBJ1-1	15	NA	NA	TRBV5-4	CASTILGYRDTEAFF	TGTGCCAGCACTATACTCGGGTACAGGGACACTGAAGCTTTCTTT
TRBJ2-7	14	NA	NA	TRBV19	CASNPDGSSYEQYF	TGTGCCAGTAACCCCGACGGGAGCTCCTACGAGCAGTACTTC
TRBJ2-1	15	TRBD2	NA	TRBV19	CASSSVSGGYNEQFF	TGTGCCAGTAGTAGTGTTAGCGGGGGATACAATGAGCAGTTCTTC
TRBJ2-3	17	NA	once	TRBV7-2	CASSLGWSGISTDTQYF	TGTGCCAGCAGCTTAGGGTGGTCAGGCATAAGCACAGATACGCAGTATTTT
TRBJ2-3	16	NA	NA	TRBV9	CASSVGTVPSTDTQYF	TGTGCCAGCAGCGTAGGGACAGTTCCTAGCACAGATACGCAGTATTTT
TRBJ2-3	14	NA	once	TRBV27	CASSLDRITDTQYF	TGTGCCAGCAGTTTAGACAGGATAACAGATACGCAGTATTTT
TRBJ2-7	14	TRBD1	NA	TRBV2	CASTRQGRAYEQYF	TGTGCCAGCACAAGACAGGGGCGCGCCTACGAGCAGTACTTC
TRBJ2-6	15	NA	NA	TRBV19	CASSITTSGANVLTF	TGTGCCAGTAGTATAACTACATCTGGGGCCAACGTCCTGACTTTC
TRBJ2-3	17	TRBD2	NA	TRBV19	CASSIAPAGGSTDTQYF	TGTGCCAGTAGTATAGCTCCTGCGGGGGGTAGCACAGATACGCAGTATTTT
TRBJ1-2	12	NA	NA	TRBV30	CAWASGGGGYTF	TGTGCCTGGGCGAGCGGGGGCGGCGGCTACACCTTC
TRBJ2-1	14	NA	NA	TRBV5-4	CASSPGSTQNEQFF	TGTGCCAGCAGTCCGGGATCGACTCAGAATGAGCAGTTCTTC
TRBJ2-3	12	NA	NA	TRBV9	CASSAYSDTQYF	TGTGCCAGCAGCGCCTACTCAGATACGCAGTATTTT
TRBJ2-2	15	NA	NA	TRBV19	CASSPYNSNTGELFF	TGTGCCAGTAGTCCATACAATTCGAACACCGGGGAGCTGTTTTTT
TRBJ2-3	16	NA	NA	TRBV7-2	CASSVVRGRYADTQYF	TGTGCCAGCAGCGTAGTCAGGGGCAGGTATGCAGATACGCAGTATTTT
TRBJ2-7	13	NA	NA	TRBV15	CATSNQRTYEQYF	TGTGCCACCAGCAACCAGCGGACCTACGAGCAGTACTTC
TRBJ1-2	13	TRBD1	NA	TRBV10-2	CASREQGPYGYTF	TGCGCCAGCAGGGAACAGGGGCCCTATGGCTACACCTTC
TRBJ2-5	14	NA	NA	TRBV9	CASSVGGMEETQYF	TGTGCCAGCAGCGTAGGAGGGATGGAAGAGACCCAGTACTTC